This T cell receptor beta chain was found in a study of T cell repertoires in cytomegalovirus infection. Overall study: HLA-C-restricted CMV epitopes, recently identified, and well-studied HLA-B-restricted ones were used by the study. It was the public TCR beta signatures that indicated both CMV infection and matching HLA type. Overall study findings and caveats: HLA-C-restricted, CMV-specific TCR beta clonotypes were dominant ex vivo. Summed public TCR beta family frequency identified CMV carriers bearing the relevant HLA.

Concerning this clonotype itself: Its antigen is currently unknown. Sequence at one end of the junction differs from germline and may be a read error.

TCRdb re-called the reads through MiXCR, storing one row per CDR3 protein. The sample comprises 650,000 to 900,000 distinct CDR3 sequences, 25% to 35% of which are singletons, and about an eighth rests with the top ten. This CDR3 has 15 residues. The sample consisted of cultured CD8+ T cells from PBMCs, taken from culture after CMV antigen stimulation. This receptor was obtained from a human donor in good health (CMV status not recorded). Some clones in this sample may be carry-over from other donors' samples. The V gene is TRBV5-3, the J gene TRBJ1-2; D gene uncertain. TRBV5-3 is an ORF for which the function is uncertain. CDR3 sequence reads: CASSLEYGIYYGYTF. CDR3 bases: TGTGCCAGCAGCTTGGAATACGGCATTTACTATGGCTACACCTTC.